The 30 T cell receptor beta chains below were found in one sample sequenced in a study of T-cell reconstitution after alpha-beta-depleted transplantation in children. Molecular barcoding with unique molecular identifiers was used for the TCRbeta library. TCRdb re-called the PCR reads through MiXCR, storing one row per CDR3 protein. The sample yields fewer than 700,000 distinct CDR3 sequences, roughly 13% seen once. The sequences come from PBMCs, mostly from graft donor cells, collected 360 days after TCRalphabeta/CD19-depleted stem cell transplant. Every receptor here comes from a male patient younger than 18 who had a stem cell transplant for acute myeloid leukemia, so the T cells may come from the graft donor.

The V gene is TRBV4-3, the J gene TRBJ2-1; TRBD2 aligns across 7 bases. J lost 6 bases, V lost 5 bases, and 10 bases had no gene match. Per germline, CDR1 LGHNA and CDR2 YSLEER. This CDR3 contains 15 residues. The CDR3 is CASSASRDYRNEQFF. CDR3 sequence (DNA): TGCGCCAGCAGCGCTTCCCGGGACTACCGCAATGAGCAGTTCTTC.

CDR3 in DNA: TGTGCCAGCAGCCAAGACGGGGTAAATCAGCCCCAGCATTTT. As protein: CASSQDGVNQPQHF. This chain joins TRBV4-2 and TRBJ1-5; D not resolved. The germline V gene encodes CDR1 LGHNA and CDR2 YNFKEQ. V lost 0 bases to trimming and J lost 4 bases, with 7 bases between them. The CDR3 totals 14 residues.

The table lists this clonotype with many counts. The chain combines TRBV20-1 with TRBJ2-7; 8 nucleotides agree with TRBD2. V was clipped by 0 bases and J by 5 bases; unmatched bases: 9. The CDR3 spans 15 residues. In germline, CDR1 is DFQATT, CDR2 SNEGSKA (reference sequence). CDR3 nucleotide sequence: TGCAGTGCTAGAGATATACTAGCGGATGCGAACGAGCAGTACTTC. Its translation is CSARDILADANEQYF.

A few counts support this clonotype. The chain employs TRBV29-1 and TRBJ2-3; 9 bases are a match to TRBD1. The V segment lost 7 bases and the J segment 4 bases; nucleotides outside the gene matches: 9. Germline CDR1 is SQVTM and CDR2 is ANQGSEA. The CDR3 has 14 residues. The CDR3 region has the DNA TGCAGCGACCGGGACAGGGTTGATGCAGATACGCAGTATTTT. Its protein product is CSDRDRVDADTQYF.

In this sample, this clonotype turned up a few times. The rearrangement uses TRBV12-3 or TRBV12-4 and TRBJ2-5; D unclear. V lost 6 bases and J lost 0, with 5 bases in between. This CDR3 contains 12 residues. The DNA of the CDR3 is TGTGCCAGCAGGGCGTACCAAGAGACCCAGTACTTC. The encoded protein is CASRAYQETQYF.

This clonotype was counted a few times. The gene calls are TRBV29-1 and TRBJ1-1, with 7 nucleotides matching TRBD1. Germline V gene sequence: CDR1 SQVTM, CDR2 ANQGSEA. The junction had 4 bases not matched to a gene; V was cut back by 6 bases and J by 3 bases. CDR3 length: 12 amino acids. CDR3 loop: CSVGTAYTEAFF. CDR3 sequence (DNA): TGCAGCGTCGGGACAGCGTACACTGAAGCTTTCTTT.

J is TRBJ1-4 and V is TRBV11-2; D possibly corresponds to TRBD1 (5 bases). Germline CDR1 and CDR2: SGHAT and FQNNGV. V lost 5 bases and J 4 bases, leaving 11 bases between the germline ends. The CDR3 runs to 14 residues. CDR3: CASSPDIYNEKLFF. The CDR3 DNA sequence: TGTGCCAGCAGCCCGGACATTTATAATGAAAAACTGTTTTTT.

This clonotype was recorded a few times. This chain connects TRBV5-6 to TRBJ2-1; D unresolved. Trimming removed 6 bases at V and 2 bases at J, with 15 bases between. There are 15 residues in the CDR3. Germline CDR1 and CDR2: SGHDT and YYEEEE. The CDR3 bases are TGTGCCAGCACCAATGGCCGAAAGACCTACAATGAGCAGTTCTTC. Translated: CASTNGRKTYNEQFF.

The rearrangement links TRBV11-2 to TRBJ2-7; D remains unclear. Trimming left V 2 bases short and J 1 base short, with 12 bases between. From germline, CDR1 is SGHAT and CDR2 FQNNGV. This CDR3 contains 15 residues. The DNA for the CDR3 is TGTGCCAGCAGCTTAAGGGCAACGCCATCCTACGAGCAGTACTTC. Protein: CASSLRATPSYEQYF.

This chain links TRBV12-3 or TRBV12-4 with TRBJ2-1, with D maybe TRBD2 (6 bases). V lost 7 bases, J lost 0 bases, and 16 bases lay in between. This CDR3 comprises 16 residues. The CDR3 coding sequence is TGTGCCAGCACCTCTGTCGGGAGTAGCTCCTACAATGAGCAGTTCTTC. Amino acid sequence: CASTSVGSSSYNEQFF.

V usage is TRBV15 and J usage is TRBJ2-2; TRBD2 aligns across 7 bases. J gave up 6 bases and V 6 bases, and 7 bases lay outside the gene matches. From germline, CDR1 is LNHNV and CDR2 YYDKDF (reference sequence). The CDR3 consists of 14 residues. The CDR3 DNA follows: TGTGCCACCAGGGAGGGAGGGCCCCCCGGGGAGCTGTTTTTT. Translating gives CATREGGPPGELFF.

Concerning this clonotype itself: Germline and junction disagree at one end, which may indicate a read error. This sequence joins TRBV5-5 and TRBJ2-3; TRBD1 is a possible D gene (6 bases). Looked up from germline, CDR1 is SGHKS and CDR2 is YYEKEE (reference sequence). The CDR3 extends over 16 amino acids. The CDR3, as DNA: TGTGTCAGCAGCTTGGATTTGGGGGCTCGGACAGATACGCAGTATTTT. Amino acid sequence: CVSSLDLGARTDTQYF.

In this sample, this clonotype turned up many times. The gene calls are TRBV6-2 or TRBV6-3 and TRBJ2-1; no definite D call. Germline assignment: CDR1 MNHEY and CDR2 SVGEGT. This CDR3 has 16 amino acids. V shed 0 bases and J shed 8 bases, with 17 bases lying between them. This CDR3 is CASSYSGTAAVHEQFF. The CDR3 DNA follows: TGTGCCAGCAGTTACTCAGGCACCGCGGCCGTCCATGAGCAGTTCTTC.

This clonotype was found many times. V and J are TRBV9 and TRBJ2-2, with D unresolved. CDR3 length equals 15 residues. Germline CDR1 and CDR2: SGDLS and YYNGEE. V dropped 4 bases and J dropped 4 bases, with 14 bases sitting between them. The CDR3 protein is CASSSGPAVTGELFF. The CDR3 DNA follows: TGTGCCAGCAGCTCCGGCCCCGCGGTCACCGGGGAGCTGTTTTTT.

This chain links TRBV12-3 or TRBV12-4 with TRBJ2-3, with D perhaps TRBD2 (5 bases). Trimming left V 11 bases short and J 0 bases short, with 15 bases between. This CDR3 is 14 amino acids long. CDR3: CADQRASSTDTQYF. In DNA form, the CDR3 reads TGTGCCGACCAGAGGGCGTCGAGCACAGATACGCAGTATTTT.

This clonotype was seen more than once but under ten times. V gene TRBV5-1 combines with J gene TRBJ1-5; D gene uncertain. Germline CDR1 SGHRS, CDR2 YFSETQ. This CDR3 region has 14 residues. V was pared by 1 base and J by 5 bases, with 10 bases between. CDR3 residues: CASSLMGHDQPQHF. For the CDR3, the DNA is TGCGCCAGCAGCTTGATGGGTCACGATCAGCCCCAGCATTTT.

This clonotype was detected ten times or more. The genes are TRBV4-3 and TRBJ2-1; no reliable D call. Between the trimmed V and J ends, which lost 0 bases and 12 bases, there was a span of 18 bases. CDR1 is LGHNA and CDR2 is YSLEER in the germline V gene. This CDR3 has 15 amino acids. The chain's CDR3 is CASSQDWARSEGQFF. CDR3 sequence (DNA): TGCGCCAGCAGCCAAGATTGGGCGCGGAGCGAAGGGCAGTTCTTC.

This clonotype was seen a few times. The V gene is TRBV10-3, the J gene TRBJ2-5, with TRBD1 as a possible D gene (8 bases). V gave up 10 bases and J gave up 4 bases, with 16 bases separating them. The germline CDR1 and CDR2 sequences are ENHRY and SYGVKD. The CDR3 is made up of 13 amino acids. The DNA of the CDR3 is TGTGCCACTCAACAGGGGGGGGGAGAGACCCAGTACTTC. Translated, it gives CATQQGGGETQYF.

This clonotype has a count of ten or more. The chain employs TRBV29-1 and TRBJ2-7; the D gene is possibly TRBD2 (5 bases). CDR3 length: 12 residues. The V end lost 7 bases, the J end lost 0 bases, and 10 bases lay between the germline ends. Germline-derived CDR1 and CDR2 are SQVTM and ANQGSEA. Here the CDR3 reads CSAHGDSYEQYF. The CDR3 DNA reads TGCAGCGCCCACGGGGACTCCTACGAGCAGTACTTC.

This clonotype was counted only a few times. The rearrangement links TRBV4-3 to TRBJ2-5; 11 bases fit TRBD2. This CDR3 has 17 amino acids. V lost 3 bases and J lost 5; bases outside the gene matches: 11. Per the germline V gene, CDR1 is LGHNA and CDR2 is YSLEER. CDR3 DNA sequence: TGCGCCAGCAGCCAGGTTACTAGCGGGAGTTTGATCGAGACCCAGTACTTC. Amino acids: CASSQVTSGSLIETQYF.

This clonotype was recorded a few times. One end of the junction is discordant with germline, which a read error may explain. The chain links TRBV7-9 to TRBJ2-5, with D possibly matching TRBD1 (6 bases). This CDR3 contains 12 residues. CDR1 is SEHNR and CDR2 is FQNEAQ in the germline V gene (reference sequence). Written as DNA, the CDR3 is TGTGCCAGCAGCTTAGGTTCGGGACATCCCAACTTC. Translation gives CASSLGSGHPNF. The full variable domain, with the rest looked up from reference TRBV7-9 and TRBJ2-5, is DTGVSQNPRHKITKRGQNVTFRCDPISEHNRLYWYRQTLGQGPEFLTYFQNEAQLEKSRLLSDRFSAERPKGSFSTLEIQRTEQGDSAMYLCASSLGSGHPNFGPGTRLLVL.

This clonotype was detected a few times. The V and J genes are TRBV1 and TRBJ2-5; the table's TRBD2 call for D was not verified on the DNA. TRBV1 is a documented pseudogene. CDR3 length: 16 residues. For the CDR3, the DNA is TGCACCAGCAGCCAAGATAACCAGCGGGAGCAGGAGACCCAGTACTTC. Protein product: CTSSQDNQREQETQYF.

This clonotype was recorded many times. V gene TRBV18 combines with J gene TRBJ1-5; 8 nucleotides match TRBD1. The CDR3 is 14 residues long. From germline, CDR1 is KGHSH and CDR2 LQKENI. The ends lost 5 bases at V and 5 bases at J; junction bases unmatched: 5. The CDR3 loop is CASSTVQGDQPQHF. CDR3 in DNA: TGTGCCAGCTCAACCGTACAGGGGGATCAGCCCCAGCATTTT.

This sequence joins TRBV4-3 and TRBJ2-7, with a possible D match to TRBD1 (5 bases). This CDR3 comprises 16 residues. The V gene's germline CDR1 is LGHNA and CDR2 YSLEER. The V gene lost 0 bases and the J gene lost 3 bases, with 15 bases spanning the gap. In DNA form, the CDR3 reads TGCGCCAGCAGCCAAGAGGGGCCCAACTCAATCTACGAGCAGTACTTC. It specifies CASSQEGPNSIYEQYF.

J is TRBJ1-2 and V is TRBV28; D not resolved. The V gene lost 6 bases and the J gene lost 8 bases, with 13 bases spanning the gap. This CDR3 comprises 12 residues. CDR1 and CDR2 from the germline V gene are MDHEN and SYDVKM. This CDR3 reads CASRRRLGGYTF. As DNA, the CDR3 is TGTGCCAGCAGACGCCGGTTGGGCGGCTACACCTTC.

This CDR3 is CASSLCASGNPNTGELFF. The CDR3 DNA reads TGTGCCAGCAGTTTATGCGCCAGCGGGAACCCGAACACCGGGGAGCTGTTTTTT. The gene calls are TRBV28 and TRBJ2-2; 7 nucleotides match TRBD2. From germline, CDR1 is MDHEN and CDR2 SYDVKM. Germline trimming cut 0 bases from V and 0 bases from J; bases unmatched to any gene: 7. This CDR3 has 18 amino acids. The variable domain in full, completed from reference TRBV28 and TRBJ2-2, reads DVKVTQSSRYLVKRTGEKVFLECVQDMDHENMFWYRQDPGLGLRLIYFSYDVKMKEKGDIPEGYSVSREKKERFSLILESASTNQTSMYLCASSLCASGNPNTGELFFGEGSRLTVL.

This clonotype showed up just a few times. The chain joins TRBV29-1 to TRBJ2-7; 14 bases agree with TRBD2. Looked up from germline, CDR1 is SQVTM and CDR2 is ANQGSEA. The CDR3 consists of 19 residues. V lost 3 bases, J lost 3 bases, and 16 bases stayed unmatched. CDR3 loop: CSVEDFSGTSGRSDYEQYF. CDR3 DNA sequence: TGCAGCGTTGAGGACTTCAGCGGGACTAGCGGGAGATCAGACTACGAGCAGTACTTC.

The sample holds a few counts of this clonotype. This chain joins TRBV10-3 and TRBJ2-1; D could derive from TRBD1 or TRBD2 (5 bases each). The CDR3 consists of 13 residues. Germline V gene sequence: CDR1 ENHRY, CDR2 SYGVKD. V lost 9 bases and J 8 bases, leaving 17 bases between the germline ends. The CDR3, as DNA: TGTGCCATAAGGGCCATCGGGGACCATGAGCAGTTCTTC. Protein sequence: CAIRAIGDHEQFF.

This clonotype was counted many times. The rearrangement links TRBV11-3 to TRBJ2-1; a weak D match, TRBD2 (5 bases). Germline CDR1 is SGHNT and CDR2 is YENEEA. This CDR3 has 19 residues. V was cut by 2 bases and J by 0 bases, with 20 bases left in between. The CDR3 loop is CASSLNPGLAPSSYNEQFF. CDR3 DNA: TGTGCCAGCAGCTTAAACCCCGGGCTAGCTCCTAGCTCCTACAATGAGCAGTTCTTC.

CDR3 DNA sequence: TGTGCCAGCAGTCTCGGGACAACCGCTTACGAGCAGTACTTC. Protein: CASSLGTTAYEQYF. The chain is built from TRBV28 and TRBJ2-7, with TRBD1 as a possible D gene (6 bases). The CDR3 covers 14 residues. The germline V gene has CDR1 MDHEN and CDR2 SYDVKM. Trimming removed 5 bases at V and 4 bases at J, with 15 bases between.